These 11 T cell receptor beta chains were all obtained from the same sample, sequenced in a study of a mutant IDH1 vaccine in newly diagnosed glioma. These receptors are not linked to any known antigen. TCRdb's table, derived via immunoSEQ multiplex PCR, lists solely in-frame clones and lacks some. The table shows tens of thousands of clones, with roughly 80% occurring only once. Noted time point: week 47, end of study. Vaccinated patients received 300 ug of mutant IDH1 20-mer peptide per dose, with topical imiquimod. The sample consisted of PBMCs, taken from a glioma patient whose treatment included an IDH1 peptide vaccine. These receptors all come from a man aged 25-40 years with glioma.

The chain employs TRBV7-8 and TRBJ1-5, with D uncertain. Germline V gene sequence: CDR1 SGHVS, CDR2 FQNEAQ. V shed 5 bases and J shed 6 bases, with 11 bases lying between them. This CDR3 has 13 residues. CDR3 coding DNA: TGTGCCAGCAGCACACAACGTCCTCAGCCCCAGCATTTT. This sequence encodes CASSTQRPQPQHF.

This chain connects TRBV7-2 to TRBJ2-1; D is uncertain. CDR3 length equals 14 residues. Trimming stripped 1 base from V and 9 bases from J, with 13 bases between. The V gene's germline CDR1 is SGHTA and CDR2 FQGNSA. In DNA, the CDR3 is TGTGCCAGCAGCTTAGATTTTGGGCGTGGTGAGCAGTTCTTC. Its protein is CASSLDFGRGEQFF.

Remarks on this clone: The sample contains more than one DNA sequence encoding this CDR3. V usage is TRBV14 and J usage is TRBJ1-6, with TRBD1 as a possible D gene (5 bases). V lost 1 base, J lost 9 bases, and 19 bases lay in between. The length of the CDR3 is 17 residues. CDR1 SGHDN and CDR2 FVKESK come from the germline V gene. CDR3 amino acids: CASSQVGGVNGGSPLHF. The CDR3 DNA reads TGTGCCAGCAGCCAAGTCGGGGGGGTAAATGGAGGTTCACCCCTCCACTTT. Supplemented by reference TRBV14 and TRBJ1-6, the full variable domain reads EAGVTQFPSHSVIEKGQTVTLRCDPISGHDNLYWYRRVMGKEIKFLLHFVKESKQDESGMPNNRFLAERTGGTYSTLKVQPAELEDSGVYFCASSQVGGVNGGSPLHFGNGTRLTVT.

The CDR3 spells CASRSDRGGSPLHF. The CDR3 bases are TGCGCCAGCAGATCGGACAGGGGAGGATCACCCCTCCACTTT. The chain joins TRBV23-1 to TRBJ1-6; 9 bases fit TRBD1. TRBV23-1 is annotated as an ORF whose role is uncertain. The CDR3 runs to 14 residues. V was clipped by 6 bases and J by 10 bases; unmatched bases: 7.

The chain combines TRBV4-1 with TRBJ2-1; 8 positions match TRBD1. Germline V gene sequence: CDR1 MGHRA, CDR2 YSYEKL. The CDR3 runs 17 residues. The trim removed 0 bases at V and 4 bases at J, leaving 8 bases unmatched. CDR3 coding DNA: TGCGCCAGCAGCCAAGATCCTAGGACAGGGTATTACAATGAGCAGTTCTTC. Its protein product is CASSQDPRTGYYNEQFF.

J is TRBJ2-7 and V is TRBV18, with 9 bases matching TRBD1. The germline CDR1 and CDR2 sequences are KGHSH and LQKENI. V was pared by 3 bases and J by 3 bases, with 6 bases of the junction left unmatched. The CDR3 consists of 15 residues. CDR3 region: CASSPTRDRDYEQYF. CDR3 DNA: TGTGCCAGCTCACCGACCCGGGACAGGGACTACGAGCAGTACTTC.

This clone has just one count. The chain joins TRBV5-1 to TRBJ1-5, with D unresolved. V lost 4 bases and J 15 bases, leaving 11 bases between the germline ends. Germline assignment: CDR1 SGHRS and CDR2 YFSETQ. This CDR3 is 10 amino acids long. DNA of the CDR3: TGCGCCAGCAGCCATCGGGCGCGGCATTTT. It translates to CASSHRARHF. The variable domain in full, completed from reference TRBV5-1 and TRBJ1-5, reads KAGVTQTPRYLIKTRGQQVTLSCSPISGHRSVSWYQQTPGQGLQFLFEYFSETQRNKGNFPGRFSGRQFSNSRSEMNVSTLELGDSALYLCASSHRARHFGDGTRLSIL.

The genes are TRBV9 and TRBJ2-5; D unresolved. Trimming left V 3 bases short and J 7 bases short, with 10 bases between. Looked up from germline, CDR1 is SGDLS and CDR2 is YYNGEE. CDR3 length equals 12 residues. The CDR3 here is CASSAAVGTQYF. In DNA, the CDR3 is TGTGCCAGCAGCGCCGCGGTGGGGACCCAGTACTTC.

The chain is built from TRBV2 and TRBJ1-2, with TRBD1 matching 7 bases. This CDR3 is 15 amino acids long. The V gene end was trimmed by 4 bases and the J gene end by 3 bases; junction bases not matched to a gene: 8. CDR1 is SNHLY and CDR2 is FYNNEI in the germline V gene. The CDR3 spells CASSAPGTADYGYTF. The CDR3 coding sequence is TGTGCCAGCAGTGCACCTGGGACAGCGGACTATGGCTACACCTTC. The full variable domain, rest sourced from reference TRBV2 and TRBJ1-2, is EPEVTQTPSHQVTQMGQEVILRCVPISNHLYFYWYRQILGQKVEFLVSFYNNEISEKSEIFDDQFSVERPDGSNFTLKIRSTKLEDSAMYFCASSAPGTADYGYTFGSGTRLTVV.

V and J are TRBV30 and TRBJ2-2, with D perhaps matching TRBD1 (5 bases). Germline loops: CDR1 GTSNPN, CDR2 SVGIG (reference sequence). Trimming shortened V by 4 bases and J by 4 bases, and 16 bases separated the two germline ends. CDR3 length: 15 residues. The CDR3 bases are TGTGCCTGGAAAGGGGTCAGGTTCGGCACCGGGGAGCTGTTTTTT. Translating it yields CAWKGVRFGTGELFF.

V is TRBV11-2 and J is TRBJ2-7, with D possibly TRBD2 on 5 matching bases. The V end was cut by 3 bases, the J end by 3 bases, with 15 bases between. The CDR3 runs to 15 residues. Germline V gene sequence: CDR1 SGHAT, CDR2 FQNNGV. The CDR3 is CASSFGPDGLYEQYF. For the CDR3, the DNA is TGTGCCAGCAGCTTCGGTCCGGACGGACTCTACGAGCAGTACTTC.